The rows below give T cell receptor beta chains drawn from one sample of a study of cytomegalovirus exposure and HLA in healthy donors. Measured with immunoSEQ multiplex PCR; TCRdb has only the in-frame clones, and not every one. The table records some 130,000 clones, more than 75% of them present only once. Specimen: PBMCs. All receptors derive from a man between 25 and 39 years old in good health and CMV-seronegative. Both conserved end residues are part of each CDR3. A D gene is named only where the DNA matches it firmly. Expanded clones get a size class; other rows say once, few or many, or leave the size out.

size: .; V: TRBV28; D: TRBD1; J: TRBJ1-5; CDR3: CASSLYRGSNQPQHF; DNA: TGTGCCAGCAGTTTATACAGGGGTAGCAATCAGCCCCAGCATTTT
size: once; V: TRBV29-1; D: TRBD1; J: TRBJ2-1; CDR3: CSVEERQGPRSNEQFF; DNA: TGCAGCGTTGAAGAAAGACAGGGCCCTCGGAGTAATGAGCAGTTCTTC
size: few; V: TRBV6-5; D: .; J: TRBJ1-2; CDR3: CASGGGGYYGYTF; DNA: TGTGCCAGCGGAGGGGGGGGATACTATGGCTACACCTTC
size: .; V: TRBV4-1; D: TRBD2; J: TRBJ2-7; CDR3: CASSHGLAGTYGQYF; DNA: TGCGCCAGCAGCCATGGACTAGCGGGCACCTACGGGCAGTACTTC
size: many; V: TRBV29-1; D: .; J: TRBJ1-2; CDR3: CSVPTEHYGYTF; DNA: TGCAGCGTCCCGACAGAGCACTATGGCTACACCTTC
size: .; V: TRBV28; D: .; J: TRBJ2-7; CDR3: CASSSRQTDYGYEQYF; DNA: TGTGCCAGCAGTTCCAGACAGACCGATTATGGCTACGAGCAGTACTTC
size: few; V: TRBV7-9; D: TRBD1; J: TRBJ1-4; CDR3: CASSSGGGKEKLFF; DNA: TGTGCCAGCAGCTCAGGGGGCGGGAAGGAAAAACTGTTTTTT
size: .; V: TRBV10-3; D: .; J: TRBJ2-1; CDR3: CAISGSPLQDEQFF; DNA: TGTGCCATCAGTGGTTCGCCCCTTCAGGATGAGCAGTTCTTC
size: .; V: TRBV4-2; D: .; J: TRBJ1-4; CDR3: CASSQDRGEGTNEKLFF; DNA: TGTGCCAGCAGCCAAGATCGAGGGGAGGGAACTAATGAAAAACTGTTTTTT
size: .; V: TRBV7-2; D: TRBD1; J: TRBJ1-2; CDR3: CASSFRQGASGYTF; DNA: TGTGCCAGCTCCTTCAGACAGGGGGCTTCGGGCTACACCTTC
size: .; V: TRBV2; D: TRBD2; J: TRBJ2-3; CDR3: CASNWGGTDTQYF; DNA: TGTGCCAGCAACTGGGGGGGGACAGATACGCAGTATTTT
size: .; V: TRBV5-6; D: .; J: TRBJ1-4; CDR3: CASSFPGVEKLFF; DNA: TGTGCCAGCAGCTTTCCAGGGGTAGAAAAACTGTTTTTT
size: .; V: TRBV10-3; D: TRBD1; J: TRBJ2-7; CDR3: CAIRETGNSYEQYF; DNA: TGTGCCATCAGGGAGACAGGGAACTCCTACGAGCAGTACTTC
size: .; V: TRBV5-6; D: TRBD1; J: TRBJ2-7; CDR3: CASSSTARTGKLLQYF; DNA: TGTGCCAGCAGTTCAACGGCAAGGACAGGGAAGCTTCTGCAGTACTTC